This T cell receptor (beta chain) was sequenced in a study of cytomegalovirus exposure and HLA in healthy donors. In the study overall: Researchers found that roughly 77% of fewer than 450 genotyped donors fell within the Caucasian-associated ancestry cluster. Study findings and constraints: An apparent linkage of common viral pathogens to several of the most significant clusters emerged in a later analysis. Donors were assumed by presence/absence analyses to have roughly uniform sequencing depth. Some highly shared sequence variants likely arose as a pipeline artifact.

Regarding this clone: Its antigen remains unknown.

The primer mix had 60 Vbeta and 13 Jbeta primers. Clones were read by immunoSEQ multiplex PCR, and TCRdb kept only the in-frame ones, dropping some. The table records more than 110,000 clones, 80% to 85% of them present only once. The CDR3 loop spans 15 amino acids. Deletions cut 0 bases from V and 8 bases from J, with 12 bases between. The germline V gene encodes CDR1 SGDLS and CDR2 YYNGEE. Specimen: PBMCs. The sequence came from a male donor in good health and CMV-seropositive. The genes are TRBV9 and TRBJ1-6, with D perhaps matching TRBD1 (5 bases). CDR3 DNA sequence: TGTGCCAGCAGCGTAGGGGAGGGGAACTATTCACCCCTCCACTTT. Amino acid sequence: CASSVGEGNYSPLHF.